The 32 T cell receptor beta chains listed next were all sequenced from one sample in a study of cytomegalovirus exposure and HLA in healthy donors. The PCR had 60 Vbeta and 13 Jbeta primers. Method: immunoSEQ multiplex PCR; TCRdb's copy keeps in-frame clones and lacks some. The sample consists of tens of thousands of clones, 60% to 85% of them appearing once. The sample consisted of PBMCs. All receptors come from a middle-aged woman in good health and CMV-seropositive.

The chain combines TRBV29-1 with TRBJ2-7; perhaps TRBD2 as D (7 bases). Germline assignment: CDR1 SQVTM and CDR2 ANQGSEA. CDR3 length equals 13 residues. Trimming took 7 bases from V and 5 from J, leaving 18 bases between them. The CDR3 coding sequence is TGCAGCGGACGGGGGGCAGCACCGGACGAGCAGTACTTC. Amino acid sequence: CSGRGAAPDEQYF.

The J gene is TRBJ2-5, the V gene TRBV7-9, with TRBD2 matching over 9 bases. Germline V gene sequence: CDR1 SEHNR, CDR2 FQNEAQ (reference sequence). J gave up 1 base and V 0 bases, and 6 bases lay outside the gene matches. The CDR3 sequence is 17 residues long. The DNA of the CDR3 is TGTGCCAGCAGCTTAGCGCTGGCTAGCGGGGCCCAAGAGACCCAGTACTTC. Translation: CASSLALASGAQETQYF.

The rearrangement uses TRBV7-2 and TRBJ2-5; 8 positions match TRBD1. CDR1 is SGHTA and CDR2 is FQGNSA in the germline V gene. The V segment lost 3 bases and the J segment 5 bases; nucleotides outside the gene matches: 5. The CDR3 totals 14 residues. For the CDR3, the DNA is TGTGCCAGCAGCTTTCCAGGGGGCGGCGAGACCCAGTACTTC. It encodes CASSFPGGGETQYF.

This clone was seen once. V and J are TRBV18 and TRBJ2-1; no definite D call. V was shortened by 5 bases and J by 3 bases, with 8 bases between the two germline ends. The CDR3 runs 13 residues. Germline values: CDR1 KGHSH, CDR2 LQKENI. CDR3 protein: CASSLYSYNEQFF. DNA of the CDR3: TGTGCCAGCTCATTGTACAGCTACAATGAGCAGTTCTTC. Filled out from reference TRBV18 and TRBJ2-1, the complete variable domain reads NAGVMQNPRHLVRRRGQEARLRCSPMKGHSHVYWYRQLPEEGLKFMVYLQKENIIDESGMPKERFSAEFPKEGPSILRIQQVVRGDSAAYFCASSLYSYNEQFFGPGTRLTVL.

The chain uses TRBV5-1 and TRBJ2-1, with D unresolved. Germline-derived CDR1 and CDR2 are SGHRS and YFSETQ. V lost 0 bases to trimming and J lost 0 bases, with 10 bases between them. The CDR3 is 16 residues long. The CDR3 region has the DNA TGCGCCAGCAGCTTGGGGTTCTTGAGCTCCTACAATGAGCAGTTCTTC. Translated: CASSLGFLSSYNEQFF.

The chain carries TRBV7-9 and TRBJ2-2; weak D call: TRBD2 (7 bases). The CDR3 spans 16 residues. V was pared by 7 bases and J by 4 bases, with 19 bases between. Looked up from germline, CDR1 is SEHNR and CDR2 is FQNEAQ (reference sequence). CDR3 sequence: CASKGGAGRATGELFF. Written as DNA, the CDR3 is TGTGCCAGCAAGGGGGGGGCAGGGCGTGCCACCGGGGAGCTGTTTTTT.

The rearrangement joins TRBV4-3 to TRBJ2-3, with a possible D match to TRBD2 (7 bases). Germline V gene lookup returns CDR1 LGHNA and CDR2 YSLEER. Between the trimmed V and J ends, which lost 4 bases and 6 bases, there was a span of 20 bases. The CDR3 length is 16 residues. The CDR3 DNA follows: TGCGCCAGCAGCCTTGAAAGGGGGGGCCTAAGGGATACGCAGTATTTT. Translating it yields CASSLERGGLRDTQYF.

V is TRBV7-2 and J is TRBJ2-3; TRBD1 is a possible D gene (5 bases). The CDR3 has 16 amino acids. Germline CDR1 reads SGHTA; CDR2 reads FQGNSA. V dropped 2 bases and J dropped 2 bases, with 14 bases sitting between them. The CDR3 reads CASSLSAGIVTDTQYF. In DNA form, the CDR3 reads TGTGCCAGCAGCTTATCGGCAGGGATAGTCACAGATACGCAGTATTTT.

The chain combines TRBV6-5 with TRBJ1-2; 7 bases line up with TRBD1. V shed 6 bases and J 3 bases; nucleotides not matched to a gene: 10. The CDR3 has 15 amino acids. Germline CDR1 is MNHEY and CDR2 is SVGAGI. As DNA, the CDR3 is TGTGCCAGCAGCAGTAACCCGGGACAGTACTATGGCTACACCTTC. It is translated as CASSSNPGQYYGYTF.

CDR3 DNA sequence: TGTGCCAGCAGCCAAGGGGTCAAGGGAAGCAATCAGCCCCAGCATTTT. Its translation is CASSQGVKGSNQPQHF. V usage is TRBV7-8 and J usage is TRBJ1-5; possible D gene TRBD1, 5 bases. V was shortened by 5 bases and J by 1 base, with 15 bases between the two germline ends. The germline gives CDR1 SGHVS, CDR2 FQNEAQ. The CDR3 covers 16 residues.

In its sample, this clone was seen a few times. The chain recombines TRBV6-6 with TRBJ1-5, with D perhaps TRBD1 (6 bases). Deletions cut 6 bases from V and 6 bases from J, with 15 bases between. Germline V CDR1 and CDR2: MNHNY, SVGAGI (reference sequence). The CDR3 has 14 amino acids. In nucleotides, the CDR3 is TGTGCCAGCAGAGACACAGGGATTATTCAGCCCCAGCATTTT. This encodes CASRDTGIIQPQHF.

This chain joins TRBV11-2 and TRBJ2-7; 9 bases line up with TRBD1. The trim removed 5 bases at V and 3 bases at J, leaving 2 bases unmatched. This CDR3 comprises 13 residues. Germline loops: CDR1 SGHAT, CDR2 FQNNGV. This CDR3 reads CASSGTGSYEQYF. CDR3 nucleotide sequence: TGTGCCAGCAGCGGGACAGGGAGCTACGAGCAGTACTTC.

This clone was seen more than once but under ten times. V usage is TRBV18 and J usage is TRBJ2-7, with 9 bases fitting TRBD1. With V trimmed by 6 bases and J by 0 bases, 6 bases remained unmatched. Looked up from germline, CDR1 is KGHSH and CDR2 is LQKENI. This CDR3 is built from 15 residues. CDR3 residues: CASSGTGGNSYEQYF. The CDR3 DNA reads as TGTGCCAGCTCCGGAACAGGGGGCAACTCCTACGAGCAGTACTTC.

This clone occurred a few times. The CDR3 region is CASSDRARQPQHF. As DNA, the CDR3 is TGTGCCAGTAGTGACAGGGCAAGGCAGCCCCAGCATTTT. This chain uses TRBV19 with TRBJ1-5, with 7 bases fitting TRBD1. Germline lookup yields CDR1 LNHDA and CDR2 SQIVND (reference sequence). The CDR3 extends over 13 amino acids. The V gene end was trimmed by 5 bases and the J gene end by 7 bases; junction bases not matched to a gene: 5.

V gene TRBV6-4 combines with J gene TRBJ1-2; tentative D call: TRBD1 (5 bases). Germline V gives CDR1 MRHNA, CDR2 SNTAGT. The CDR3 contains 14 residues. Trimming removed 8 bases from V and 8 bases from J, with 21 bases in between. CDR3 residues: CASRPGPGGLGYTF. The DNA of the CDR3 is TGTGCCAGCCGGCCGGGGCCCGGGGGGTTGGGCTACACCTTC.

V gene TRBV25-1 combines with J gene TRBJ2-7; 8 bases match TRBD1. This CDR3 comprises 17 residues. V lost 6 bases and J lost 2; bases outside the gene matches: 15. Germline CDR1 and CDR2: MGHDK and SYGVNS. The CDR3 DNA reads TGTGCCAGCAGCTCAAGTCTAGGACAGGGAATACCCTACGAGCAGTACTTC. Protein product: CASSSSLGQGIPYEQYF.

V and J are TRBV7-6 and TRBJ2-7; 15 bases match TRBD2. CDR1 and CDR2 (germline): SGHVS, FNYEAQ. The CDR3 has 18 residues. V trimming: 1 base; J trimming: 3 bases; junction bases outside the gene matches: 7. Written as DNA, the CDR3 is TGTGCCAGCAGCTTAGAGTTGGGACTAGCGGGGGGTTACTACGAGCAGTACTTC. Its protein is CASSLELGLAGGYYEQYF.

This chain connects TRBV19 to TRBJ2-1, with 10 positions matching TRBD1. CDR3 length: 17 residues. Germline lookup yields CDR1 LNHDA and CDR2 SQIVND (reference sequence). After removal of 5 bases from V and 7 bases from J, the junction contained 14 bases not matched to a gene. CDR3 sequence reads: CASSALSTGGSGNEQFF. The DNA for the CDR3 is TGTGCCAGTAGTGCCCTCTCGACAGGGGGCTCGGGTAATGAGCAGTTCTTC.

V usage is TRBV19 and J usage is TRBJ1-5; 11 bases agree with TRBD1. The CDR3 totals 15 residues. Germline loops: CDR1 LNHDA, CDR2 SQIVND (reference sequence). V trimming: 7 bases; J trimming: 4 bases; junction bases outside the gene matches: 6. For the CDR3, the DNA is TGTGCCAGTAACCCCGGGACAGGGGGGAATCAGCCCCAGCATTTT. Amino acids: CASNPGTGGNQPQHF. Looking up the rest from reference TRBV19 and TRBJ1-5 gives the full variable domain: DGGITQSPKYLFRKEGQNVTLSCEQNLNHDAMYWYRQDPGQGLRLIYYSQIVNDFQKGDIAEGYSVSREKKESFPLTVTSAQKNPTAFYLCASNPGTGGNQPQHFGDGTRLSIL.

This clone showed up just once. V and J are TRBV10-3 and TRBJ1-3, with D perhaps matching TRBD1 (5 bases). Trimming took 0 bases from V and 0 from J, leaving 6 bases between them. Germline V gives CDR1 ENHRY, CDR2 SYGVKD. The CDR3 runs 15 residues. The CDR3 here is CAISESTVSGNTIYF. As DNA, the CDR3 is TGTGCCATCAGTGAGTCGACAGTCTCTGGAAACACCATATATTTT.

The chain employs TRBV7-2 and TRBJ1-1; tentatively, D is TRBD1 (6 bases). The CDR3 sequence is 14 residues long. V shed 0 bases and J shed 10 bases, with 15 bases lying between them. Germline values: CDR1 SGHTA, CDR2 FQGNSA. DNA of the CDR3: TGTGCCAGCAGCTTAGCGTCCCGGGGGGCTATAGCTTTCTTT. Protein product: CASSLASRGAIAFF. Together with reference TRBV7-2 and TRBJ1-1, the CDR3 gives the full variable domain: GAGVSQSPSNKVTEKGKDVELRCDPISGHTALYWYRQSLGQGLEFLIYFQGNSAPDKSGLPSDRFSAERTGGSVSTLTIQRTQQEDSAVYLCASSLASRGAIAFFGQGTRLTVV.

The table lists this clone with a few counts. The chain recombines TRBV6-4 with TRBJ2-1; the match to TRBD2 covers 8 bases. Per the germline V gene, CDR1 is MRHNA and CDR2 is SNTAGT. The V segment lost 8 bases and the J segment 6 bases; nucleotides outside the gene matches: 9. This CDR3 spans 14 amino acids. This chain's CDR3 is CASQTRRGVNEQFF. The CDR3 DNA follows: TGTGCCAGCCAAACTCGGCGGGGGGTCAATGAGCAGTTCTTC.

Remarks on this clone: The junction and the germline gene differ at one end; a read error may be behind it. Other DNA sequences from this sample encode an identical CDR3 as well. The chain recombines TRBV5-4 with TRBJ2-3, with 10 nucleotides matching TRBD1. Germline V gives CDR1 SGHNT, CDR2 YYREEE (reference sequence). The CDR3 covers 16 residues. CDR3 residues: CASSLGGQGRTDTQYF. The CDR3 region has the DNA TGTGCCAGTAGCTTGGGGGGACAGGGGCGCACAGATACGCAGTATTTT.

The chain employs TRBV10-3 and TRBJ1-5, with TRBD1 matching 9 bases. CDR1 and CDR2 (germline): ENHRY, SYGVKD. V was pared by 5 bases and J by 2 bases, with 7 bases of the junction left unmatched. This CDR3 has 16 residues. CDR3 sequence (DNA): TGTGCCATCAGTCCAACAGGGGGCGCGGGCAATCAGCCCCAGCATTTT. Translation: CAISPTGGAGNQPQHF.

The sample holds a few counts of this clone. The genes are TRBV2 and TRBJ2-4; tentatively, D is TRBD1 (8 bases). Trimming pared 7 bases from V and 1 base from J, leaving 17 bases between. Germline V CDR1 and CDR2: SNHLY, FYNNEI. The CDR3 length is 16 residues. CDR3 sequence reads: CASKTGGVMAKNIQYF. DNA for the CDR3: TGTGCCAGCAAAACAGGGGGGGTCATGGCCAAAAACATTCAGTACTTC.

This clone appeared a few times. The genes are TRBV18 and TRBJ1-6; D might be TRBD1 (6 bases). The CDR3 has 15 residues. The germline CDR1 and CDR2 sequences are KGHSH and LQKENI. Deletions cut 3 bases from V and 7 bases from J, with 13 bases between. CDR3 residues: CASSPQGSQNSPLHF. The CDR3, as DNA: TGTGCCAGCTCACCGCAGGGGTCCCAAAATTCACCCCTCCACTTT. The full variable domain, in which reference TRBV18 and TRBJ1-6 provide the parts outside the CDR3, is NAGVMQNPRHLVRRRGQEARLRCSPMKGHSHVYWYRQLPEEGLKFMVYLQKENIIDESGMPKERFSAEFPKEGPSILRIQQVVRGDSAAYFCASSPQGSQNSPLHFGNGTRLTVT.

The V and J genes are TRBV18 and TRBJ1-3, with 9 positions matching TRBD1. V shed 4 bases and J 0 bases; nucleotides not matched to a gene: 4. The CDR3 loop spans 16 amino acids. CDR1 is KGHSH, CDR2 LQKENI, per germline. CDR3 bases: TGTGCCAGCTCACGGGACAGGGTGAGCTCTGGAAACACCATATATTTT. Amino acids: CASSRDRVSSGNTIYF.

The CDR3 nucleotides read TGTGCCAGCAGCGTAGCTTCGGGGGGCTCCTACGAGCAGTACTTC. This gives the protein CASSVASGGSYEQYF. This chain connects TRBV9 to TRBJ2-7; 7 bases are shared with TRBD2. The V gene's germline CDR1 is SGDLS and CDR2 YYNGEE. J lost 0 bases, V lost 0 bases, and 3 bases had no gene match. This CDR3 has 15 amino acids.

The chain carries TRBV29-1 and TRBJ2-7, with 10 bases identical to TRBD1. The V segment lost 3 bases and the J segment 6 bases; nucleotides outside the gene matches: 5. The CDR3 contains 13 residues. Germline lookup yields CDR1 SQVTM and CDR2 ANQGSEA. The CDR3 region has the DNA TGCAGCGTTGAGATGGACAGGGGGGGCGAGCAGTACTTC. Translated: CSVEMDRGGEQYF.

The genes are TRBV6-1 and TRBJ1-4; TRBD1 matches at 8 bases. The CDR3 has 14 residues. V dropped 1 base and J dropped 5; count of bases not matched to a gene: 0. Germline CDR1 reads MNHNS; CDR2 reads SASEGT. CDR3 protein: CASSEGTGNEKLFF. The CDR3, as DNA: TGTGCCAGCAGTGAAGGGACAGGGAATGAAAAACTGTTTTTT.

The J gene is TRBJ1-6, the V gene TRBV7-2; tentative D call: TRBD1 (5 bases). CDR3 size: 18 residues. Per the germline V gene, CDR1 is SGHTA and CDR2 is FQGNSA. Trimming took off 0 bases at V and 7 bases at J, with 19 bases between the two ends. CDR3 region: CASSLAVPGVIGNSPLHF. For the CDR3, the DNA is TGTGCCAGCAGCTTAGCGGTTCCGGGGGTTATAGGAAATTCACCCCTCCACTTT.

The genes are TRBV12-5 and TRBJ1-1; TRBD1 aligns across 7 bases. This CDR3 is 17 amino acids long. Unmatched junction bases numbered 14, after V lost 6 bases and J lost 1 base. CDR1 and CDR2 (germline): LGHNT, FRNRAP. CDR3 residues: CASGSQGFSRGNTEAFF. CDR3 coding DNA: TGTGCTAGTGGGTCACAGGGGTTCAGTAGAGGGAACACTGAAGCTTTCTTT.